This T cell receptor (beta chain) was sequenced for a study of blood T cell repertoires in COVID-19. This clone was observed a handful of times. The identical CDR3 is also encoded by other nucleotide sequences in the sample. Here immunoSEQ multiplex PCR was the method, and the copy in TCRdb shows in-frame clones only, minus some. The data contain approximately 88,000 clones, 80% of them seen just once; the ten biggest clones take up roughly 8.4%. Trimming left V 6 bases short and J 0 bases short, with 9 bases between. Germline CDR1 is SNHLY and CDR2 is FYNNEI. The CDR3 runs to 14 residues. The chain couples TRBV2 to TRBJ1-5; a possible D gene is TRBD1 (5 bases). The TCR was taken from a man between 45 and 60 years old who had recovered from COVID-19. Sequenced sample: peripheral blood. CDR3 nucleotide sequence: TGTGCCAGCAGCGACAGTTATAGCAATCAGCCCCAGCATTTT. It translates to CASSDSYSNQPQHF.